One and the same sample provided the 9 T cell receptor beta chains below, sequenced in a study of shared clonotypes between healthy human individuals. Produced via immunoSEQ multiplex PCR; TCRdb's table is partial and in-frame only. The sample lists millions of clones; 85% to 95% were seen once. Sample: naive CD4+ T cells sorted from blood. Subset of the sample: CD45RA+ positively selected. These receptors originate from a man aged 18 to 30 in good health.

The gene calls are TRBV7-9 and TRBJ1-2; 9 bases agree with TRBD1. Per germline, CDR1 SEHNR and CDR2 FQNEAQ (reference sequence). The CDR3 has 16 amino acids. J lost 7 bases, V lost 4 bases, and 13 bases had no gene match. This CDR3 is CASSSAPGQGSSGYTF. The CDR3 DNA reads as TGTGCCAGCAGCTCAGCACCGGGACAGGGCTCGAGTGGCTACACCTTC.

The chain couples TRBV2 to TRBJ2-5; 9 bases match TRBD2. Trimming took 6 bases from V and 9 from J; bases not matched to a gene: 11. The germline V gene has CDR1 SNHLY and CDR2 FYNNEI. The CDR3 is 14 amino acids. In DNA form, the CDR3 reads TGTGCCAGCAGCGTAGCGGGGGCCCCCTCGCCCCAGTACTTC. It encodes CASSVAGAPSPQYF.

The CDR3 DNA is TGTGCCAGCAGTCAAGGGACAGGAAGAAAAGAGACCCAGTACTTC. This encodes CASSQGTGRKETQYF. The chain has TRBV7-9 and TRBJ2-5; 8 nucleotides match TRBD1. Germline loops: CDR1 SEHNR, CDR2 FQNEAQ (reference sequence). The CDR3 totals 15 residues. Unmatched junction bases numbered 9, after V lost 6 bases and J lost 3 bases.

The rearrangement uses TRBV5-1 and TRBJ2-5, with 14 bases lining up with TRBD2. The J segment lost 3 bases and the V segment lost 4 bases, leaving 8 bases of the junction unmatched. Germline V gene data show CDR1 as SGHRS and CDR2 as YFSETQ. This CDR3 contains 17 residues. The CDR3 reads CASSRTGTSGREETQYF. The CDR3 DNA sequence: TGCGCCAGCAGCAGAACCGGGACTAGCGGGAGAGAAGAGACCCAGTACTTC.

Written as DNA, the CDR3 is TGTGCCAGCAGCAGCATGAATGAAAAACTGTTTTTT. Translation: CASSSMNEKLFF. The rearrangement links TRBV28 to TRBJ1-4; D gene ambiguous. The CDR3 has 12 residues. Per the germline V gene, CDR1 is MDHEN and CDR2 is SYDVKM. V was clipped by 6 bases and J by 5 bases, with 7 bases between them.

This clone is a singleton in its sample. This sample includes further DNA sequences coding for the same CDR3. The V and J genes are TRBV25-1 and TRBJ2-1; D is unresolved. V lost 3 bases and J 1 base, leaving 7 bases between the germline ends. The CDR3 covers 14 residues. Germline values: CDR1 MGHDK, CDR2 SYGVNS. DNA for the CDR3: TGTGCCAGCAGTGACAGCGTATCCTACAATGAGCAGTTCTTC. The encoded protein is CASSDSVSYNEQFF.

V usage is TRBV29-1 and J usage is TRBJ1-5; D uncertain. V lost 3 bases to trimming and J lost 0 bases, with 15 bases between them. The CDR3 is 16 amino acids. Germline CDR1 is SQVTM and CDR2 is ANQGSEA. The CDR3 DNA reads as TGCAGCGTTGAGCTCGCGGGAAGCTATAGCAATCAGCCCCAGCATTTT. Amino acids: CSVELAGSYSNQPQHF.

The chain is built from TRBV7-2 and TRBJ1-2; D is unclear. Germline CDR1 SGHTA, CDR2 FQGNSA. The V gene lost 2 bases and the J gene lost 4 bases, with 11 bases spanning the gap. This CDR3 contains 14 residues. The CDR3 nucleotides are TGTGCCAGCAGCTTATCAGGACCGATCTATGGCTACACCTTC. Amino acid sequence: CASSLSGPIYGYTF.

The chain recombines TRBV5-1 with TRBJ2-7, with D possibly called TRBD1 or TRBD2 (7 bases each). Germline V gives CDR1 SGHRS, CDR2 YFSETQ. V gave up 4 bases and J gave up 4 bases, with 21 bases separating them. The CDR3 is 16 residues long. The DNA of the CDR3 is TGCGCCAGCAGCAGGGAAGGGGGCGGGAGATTTTACGAGCAGTACTTC. Translation gives CASSREGGGRFYEQYF.